This T cell receptor (beta chain) was profiled in a study of CD8 T cells in acute hepatitis C reinfection. Broader study findings: Only TCRbeta was bulk sequenced, so alphabeta pairing of public clonotypes remains unknown.

In the case of this clone: Its antigen is still unknown.

CDR1 is SGHTA, CDR2 FQGNSA, per germline. V dropped 4 bases and J dropped 0 bases, with 13 bases sitting between them. CDR3 length: 16 residues. The time point is: naive CD8 control sorted from an acute-time-point sample. Using immunoSEQ multiplex PCR, the repertoire was profiled, and TCRdb retains in-frame clones only, with some absent. The sample holds 30,000 to 45,000 clones, 70% to 90% seen once. This chain connects TRBV7-2 to TRBJ2-1, with D hard to call. The receptor was derived from a young woman who spontaneously cleared hepatitis C infection. Sequenced sample: naive CD8+ T cells from PBMCs. The CDR3 DNA reads TGTGCCAGCAGCTCCCCGGACCGGAGCTCCTACAATGAGCAGTTCTTC. Translated, it gives CASSSPDRSSYNEQFF. Combining the CDR3 with reference TRBV7-2 and TRBJ2-1 gives the whole variable domain GAGVSQSPSNKVTEKGKDVELRCDPISGHTALYWYRQSLGQGLEFLIYFQGNSAPDKSGLPSDRFSAERTGGSVSTLTIQRTQQEDSAVYLCASSSPDRSSYNEQFFGPGTRLTVL.